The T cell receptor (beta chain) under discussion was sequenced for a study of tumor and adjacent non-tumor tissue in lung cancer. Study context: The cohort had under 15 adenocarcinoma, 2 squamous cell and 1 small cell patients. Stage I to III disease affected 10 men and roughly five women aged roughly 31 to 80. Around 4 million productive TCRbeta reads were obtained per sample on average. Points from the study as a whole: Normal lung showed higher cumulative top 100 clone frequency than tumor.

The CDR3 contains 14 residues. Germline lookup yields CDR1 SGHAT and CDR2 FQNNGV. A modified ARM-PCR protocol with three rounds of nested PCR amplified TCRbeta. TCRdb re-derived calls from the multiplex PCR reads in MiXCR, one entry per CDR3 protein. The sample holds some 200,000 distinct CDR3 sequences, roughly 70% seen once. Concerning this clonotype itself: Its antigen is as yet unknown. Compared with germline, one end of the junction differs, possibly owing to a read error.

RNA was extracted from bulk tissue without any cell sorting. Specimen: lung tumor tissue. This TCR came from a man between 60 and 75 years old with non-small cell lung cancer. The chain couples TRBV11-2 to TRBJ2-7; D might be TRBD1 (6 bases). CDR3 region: CASSLNWGHYEQYF. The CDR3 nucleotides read TGTGCCAGCAGCTTAAATTGGGGGCATTACGAGCAGTATTTC. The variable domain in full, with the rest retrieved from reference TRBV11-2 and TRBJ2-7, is EAGVAQSPRYKIIEKRQSVAFWCNPISGHATLYWYQQILGQGPKLLIQFQNNGVVDDSQLPKDRFSAERLKGVDSTLKIQPAKLEDSAVYLCASSLNWGHYEQYFGPGTRLTVT.